Presented here are 23 T cell receptor beta chains from one specimen sequenced in a study of cytomegalovirus exposure and HLA in healthy donors. PCR primers comprised 60 Vbeta and 13 Jbeta primers. Measured with immunoSEQ multiplex PCR; TCRdb has only the in-frame clones, and not every one. This table holds about 180,000 clones, 84% found once. Sequencing was carried out using PBMCs. Receptors were obtained from a man between 18 and 35 years old in good health and CMV-seronegative.

This clone has only a few counts. V usage is TRBV29-1 and J usage is TRBJ1-1; TRBD1 is a possible D gene (6 bases). Trimming removed 4 bases at V and 1 base at J, with 13 bases between. CDR1 and CDR2 from the germline V gene are SQVTM and ANQGSEA. The CDR3 consists of 14 residues. The CDR3 coding sequence is TGCAGCGTTGTCTCCGGGACAACGAACACTGAAGCTTTCTTT. This sequence encodes CSVVSGTTNTEAFF.

The chain employs TRBV5-6 and TRBJ1-2; D possibly corresponds to TRBD1 (5 bases). Between the trimmed V and J ends, which lost 2 bases and 9 bases, there was a span of 14 bases. Germline CDR1 is SGHDT and CDR2 is YYEEEE. This CDR3 comprises 13 residues. The CDR3 nucleotides are TGTGCCAGCAGCTTATACCAGGGACTTAGCTACACCTTC. It translates to CASSLYQGLSYTF. Filled out from reference TRBV5-6 and TRBJ1-2, the complete variable domain reads DAGVTQSPTHLIKTRGQQVTLRCSPKSGHDTVSWYQQALGQGPQFIFQYYEEEERQRGNFPDRFSGHQFPNYSSELNVNALLLGDSALYLCASSLYQGLSYTFGSGTRLTVV.

CDR3 protein: CAWARWEETQYF. The CDR3 nucleotides are TGTGCCTGGGCTAGGTGGGAAGAGACCCAGTACTTC. The genes are TRBV30 and TRBJ2-5; D is unclear. The germline V gene encodes CDR1 GTSNPN and CDR2 SVGIG (reference sequence). V lost 5 bases to trimming and J lost 3 bases, with 10 bases between them. The CDR3 sequence is 12 residues long. The full variable domain, with the rest looked up from reference TRBV30 and TRBJ2-5, is SQTIHQWPATLVQPVGSPLSLECTVEGTSNPNLYWYRQAAGRGLQLLFYSVGIGQISSEVPQNLSASRPQDRQFILSSKKLLLSDSGFYLCAWARWEETQYFGPGTRLLVL.

The CDR3 sequence is CASSYTGVVEQYF. The CDR3 DNA is TGTGCCAGCAGTTACACAGGGGTTGTAGAGCAGTACTTC. The chain links TRBV2 to TRBJ2-5; 7 nucleotides match TRBD1. The junction had 11 bases not matched to a gene; V was cut back by 5 bases and J by 11 bases. This CDR3 is 13 amino acids long. Germline CDR1 is SNHLY and CDR2 is FYNNEI.

J is TRBJ2-7 and V is TRBV10-3, with D tentatively TRBD2 (6 bases). The germline CDR1 and CDR2 sequences are ENHRY and SYGVKD. This CDR3 region has 13 residues. Trimming left V 5 bases short and J 4 bases short, with 12 bases between. CDR3 sequence (DNA): TGTGCCATCAGTAGCACTGGGACTTACGAGCAGTACTTC. Amino acids: CAISSTGTYEQYF.

This clone was detected only once. The chain recombines TRBV2 with TRBJ2-3; D gene unclear. Germline CDR1 reads SNHLY; CDR2 reads FYNNEI. Deletions cut 6 bases from V and 3 bases from J, with 7 bases between. There are 12 residues in the CDR3. The CDR3 DNA sequence: TGTGCCAGCAGGCAGACTACAGATACGCAGTATTTT. This codes for CASRQTTDTQYF.

V usage is TRBV10-3 and J usage is TRBJ2-6, with D possibly matching TRBD1 (5 bases). V gave up 6 bases and J gave up 0 bases, with 9 bases separating them. Germline CDR1 and CDR2: ENHRY and SYGVKD. The CDR3 spans 15 residues. This CDR3 is CAISGHPSGANVLTF. CDR3 DNA sequence: TGTGCCATCAGCGGACACCCCTCTGGGGCCAACGTCCTGACTTTC.

This clone turned up a few times. The chain combines TRBV10-3 with TRBJ1-2; no clear D. V was clipped by 6 bases and J by 5 bases, with 13 bases between them. CDR1 ENHRY and CDR2 SYGVKD come from the germline V gene. CDR3 length: 13 amino acids. The DNA of the CDR3 is TGTGCCATCAGCGGGATAAGTGGATATGGCTACACCTTC. Its protein is CAISGISGYGYTF.

The CDR3 region has the DNA TGCGCCAGCAGCTGGAAGGGGTCACTGGGTTCGGATACGCAGTATTTT. It encodes CASSWKGSLGSDTQYF. The rearrangement joins TRBV5-1 to TRBJ2-3; D possibly corresponds to TRBD1 (5 bases). The length of the CDR3 is 16 residues. The germline V gene has CDR1 SGHRS and CDR2 YFSETQ. V was pared by 3 bases and J by 6 bases, with 20 bases between. The whole variable domain, remainder taken from reference TRBV5-1 and TRBJ2-3, is KAGVTQTPRYLIKTRGQQVTLSCSPISGHRSVSWYQQTPGQGLQFLFEYFSETQRNKGNFPGRFSGRQFSNSRSEMNVSTLELGDSALYLCASSWKGSLGSDTQYFGPGTRLTVL.

The chain joins TRBV5-8 to TRBJ2-1; TRBD1 might be the D (6 bases). Trimming took off 3 bases at V and 3 bases at J, with 13 bases between the two ends. CDR1 is SGHTS and CDR2 is YDEGEE in the germline V gene. The CDR3 is 15 amino acids. This CDR3 is CASSSGTSYYNEQFF. CDR3 coding DNA: TGTGCCAGCAGCTCCGGGACAAGCTACTACAATGAGCAGTTCTTC.

This clone was seen more than once but under ten times. The V gene is TRBV5-6, the J gene TRBJ1-1; no reliable D call. Trimming pared 3 bases from V and 5 bases from J, leaving 11 bases between. The CDR3 totals 13 residues. Germline loops: CDR1 SGHDT, CDR2 YYEEEE. The CDR3 DNA follows: TGTGCCAGCAGCTCCGGACGGGAGACTGAAGCTTTCTTT. As protein: CASSSGRETEAFF. Complete variable domain (other parts from reference TRBV5-6 and TRBJ1-1): DAGVTQSPTHLIKTRGQQVTLRCSPKSGHDTVSWYQQALGQGPQFIFQYYEEEERQRGNFPDRFSGHQFPNYSSELNVNALLLGDSALYLCASSSGRETEAFFGQGTRLTVV.

The rearrangement uses TRBV7-3 and TRBJ1-2, with 10 nucleotides matching TRBD1. With 5 bases clipped from V and 6 bases from J, the junction kept 3 bases outside the gene matches. The CDR3 extends over 13 amino acids. The germline V gene encodes CDR1 SGHTA and CDR2 FQGTGA. Here the CDR3 DNA reads TGTGCCAGCAGCAAGACAGGGGGCGATGGCTACACCTTC. Its protein is CASSKTGGDGYTF. Combining the CDR3 with reference TRBV7-3 and TRBJ1-2 gives the whole variable domain GAGVSQTPSNKVTEKGKYVELRCDPISGHTALYWYRQSLGQGPEFLIYFQGTGAADDSGLPNDRFFAVRPEGSVSTLKIQRTERGDSAVYLCASSKTGGDGYTFGSGTRLTVV.

CDR3 bases: TGTGCCACCAGCAGAAAGGAACGGACAGGGGTGGGCACTGAAGCTTTCTTT. It translates to CATSRKERTGVGTEAFF. The rearrangement links TRBV15 to TRBJ1-1, with TRBD1 identical over 9 bases. V was clipped by 2 bases and J by 4 bases; unmatched bases: 11. This CDR3 comprises 17 residues. Germline lookup yields CDR1 LNHNV and CDR2 YYDKDF (reference sequence).

The V call is TRBV5-6, the J call TRBJ2-1; 7 positions match TRBD1. The V segment lost 3 bases and the J segment 9 bases; nucleotides outside the gene matches: 9. Germline lookup yields CDR1 SGHDT and CDR2 YYEEEE. The CDR3 has 14 residues. The CDR3 region has the DNA TGTGCCAGCAGCTGGACAGGACGATCCGCTGAGCAGTTCTTC. Its translation: CASSWTGRSAEQFF.

J is TRBJ2-1 and V is TRBV7-9; the D gene is possibly TRBD2 (6 bases). CDR3 length: 14 residues. Germline values: CDR1 SEHNR, CDR2 FQNEAQ (reference sequence). Trimming removed 5 bases at V and 8 bases at J, with 16 bases between. The CDR3 spells CASSRISWGDEQFF. In nucleotides, the CDR3 is TGTGCCAGCAGCCGTATAAGTTGGGGGGATGAGCAGTTCTTC. Looking up the rest from reference TRBV7-9 and TRBJ2-1 gives the full variable domain: DTGVSQNPRHKITKRGQNVTFRCDPISEHNRLYWYRQTLGQGPEFLTYFQNEAQLEKSRLLSDRFSAERPKGSFSTLEIQRTEQGDSAMYLCASSRISWGDEQFFGPGTRLTVL.

This rearrangement joins TRBV5-1 to TRBJ1-1, with no clear D. The CDR3 consists of 14 residues. V lost 2 bases and J lost 10, with 18 bases in between. From germline, CDR1 is SGHRS and CDR2 YFSETQ. The CDR3: CASSFQDRERGAFF. The CDR3, as DNA: TGCGCCAGCAGCTTCCAGGACCGGGAGAGAGGAGCTTTCTTT. Drawing the rest from reference TRBV5-1 and TRBJ1-1, the complete variable domain is KAGVTQTPRYLIKTRGQQVTLSCSPISGHRSVSWYQQTPGQGLQFLFEYFSETQRNKGNFPGRFSGRQFSNSRSEMNVSTLELGDSALYLCASSFQDRERGAFFGQGTRLTVV.

The chain has TRBV5-1 and TRBJ1-4; no reliable D call. V was pared by 0 bases and J by 4 bases, with 10 bases between. The CDR3 loop spans 15 amino acids. The germline CDR1 and CDR2 sequences are SGHRS and YFSETQ. CDR3 amino acids: CASSLVRGINEKLFF. Written as DNA, the CDR3 is TGCGCCAGCAGCTTGGTTCGGGGAATTAATGAAAAACTGTTTTTT.

The CDR3 reads CASSKTTGFHTGELFF. CDR3 DNA sequence: TGTGCCAGCAGTAAGACTACAGGGTTCCACACCGGGGAGCTGTTTTTT. The V gene is TRBV9, the J gene TRBJ2-2; D is possibly TRBD1 (6 bases). The CDR3 consists of 16 residues. Between the trimmed V and J ends, which lost 5 bases and 3 bases, there was a span of 17 bases. Germline V CDR1 and CDR2: SGDLS, YYNGEE.

This clone was detected once. V and J are TRBV29-1 and TRBJ2-2; TRBD2 is a possible D gene (6 bases). V was clipped by 7 bases and J by 5 bases, with 17 bases between them. Germline V gives CDR1 SQVTM, CDR2 ANQGSEA. This CDR3 comprises 14 residues. CDR3 in DNA: TGCAGCGAAGACAGATGGAGGGGAACCGGGGAGCTGTTTTTT. It codes for CSEDRWRGTGELFF.

This sequence joins TRBV30 and TRBJ2-7, with a weak D call TRBD1 (6 bases). CDR1 is GTSNPN, CDR2 SVGIG, per germline (reference sequence). Trimming removed 0 bases at V and 6 bases at J, with 6 bases between. The CDR3 is 11 residues long. The CDR3 region is CAWSVRGEQYF. DNA of the CDR3: TGTGCCTGGAGTGTCAGGGGCGAGCAGTACTTC.

The chain uses TRBV11-2 and TRBJ2-1; weak D call: TRBD1 (5 bases). V lost 5 bases and J lost 9, with 11 bases in between. The CDR3 runs to 12 residues. Germline lookup yields CDR1 SGHAT and CDR2 FQNNGV. The CDR3 DNA reads TGTGCCAGCAGCACCCGGACATTTGAGCAGTTCTTC. Its translation is CASSTRTFEQFF.

As concerns this clone: The identical CDR3 is also encoded by other nucleotide sequences in the sample. The genes are TRBV28 and TRBJ1-5; D gene uncertain. The CDR3 loop spans 12 amino acids. Germline-derived CDR1 and CDR2 are MDHEN and SYDVKM. V was clipped by 4 bases and J by 4 bases, with 5 bases between them. In DNA, the CDR3 is TGTGCCAGCAGTTCTTTAAATCAGCCCCAGCATTTT. It encodes CASSSLNQPQHF.

This sequence joins TRBV11-1 and TRBJ2-7; 12 positions agree with TRBD2. The CDR3 has 14 residues. J lost 4 bases, V lost 9 bases, and 7 bases had no gene match. Germline values: CDR1 SGHAT, CDR2 FQDESV (reference sequence). For the CDR3, the DNA is TGTGCCAGACCTAGCGGGGGGGATCGGTACGAGCAGTACTTC. This encodes CARPSGGDRYEQYF.